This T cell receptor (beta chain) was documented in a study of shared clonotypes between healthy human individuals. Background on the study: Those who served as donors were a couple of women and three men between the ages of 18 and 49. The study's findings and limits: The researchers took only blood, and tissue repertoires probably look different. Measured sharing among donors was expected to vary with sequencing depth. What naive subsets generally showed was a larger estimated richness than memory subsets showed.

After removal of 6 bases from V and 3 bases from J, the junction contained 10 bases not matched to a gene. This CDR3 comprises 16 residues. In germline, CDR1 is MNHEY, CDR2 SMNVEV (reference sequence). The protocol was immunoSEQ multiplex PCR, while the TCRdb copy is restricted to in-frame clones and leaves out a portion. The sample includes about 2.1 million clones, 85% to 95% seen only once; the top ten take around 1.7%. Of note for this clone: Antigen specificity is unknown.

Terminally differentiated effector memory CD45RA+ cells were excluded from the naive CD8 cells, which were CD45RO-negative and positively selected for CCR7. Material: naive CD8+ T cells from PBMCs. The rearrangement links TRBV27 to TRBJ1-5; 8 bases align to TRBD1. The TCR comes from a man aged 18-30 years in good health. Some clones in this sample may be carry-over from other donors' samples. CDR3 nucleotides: TGTGCCAGCAGCGCAAACCCGACAGGGGACAATCAGCCCCAGCATTTT. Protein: CASSANPTGDNQPQHF.